One sample yielded the 20 T cell receptor beta chains listed below, sequenced in a study of control samples from healthy donors and cancer patients. Here immunoSEQ multiplex PCR was the method, and the copy in TCRdb shows in-frame clones only, minus some. The data contain around 85,000 clones, 90% to 95% of them seen just once; the ten biggest clones take up approximately 4.8%. Specimen: blood. These receptors were obtained from a woman aged 18-29 years in good health.

The J gene is TRBJ2-3, the V gene TRBV7-3; 7 positions agree with TRBD2. The CDR3 totals 17 residues. The V and J ends lost 5 bases and 3 bases, in that order; junction bases with no gene match: 14. In germline, CDR1 is SGHTA, CDR2 FQGTGA. CDR3 protein: CASSKAHQRGVTDTQYF. The CDR3 bases are TGTGCCAGCAGCAAAGCGCATCAGCGGGGAGTTACAGATACGCAGTATTTT.

The CDR3: CASSEPPVNQPQHF. CDR3 DNA sequence: TGTGCCAGCAGTGAACCTCCGGTGAATCAGCCCCAGCATTTT. The rearrangement uses TRBV6-1 and TRBJ1-5; D unresolved. Per the germline V gene, CDR1 is MNHNS and CDR2 is SASEGT. The CDR3 loop spans 14 amino acids. The germline V and J ends were trimmed by 2 bases and 4 bases, with 9 bases remaining between them.

The chain links TRBV14 to TRBJ1-1, with D perhaps TRBD1 (5 bases). CDR1 SGHDN and CDR2 FVKESK come from the germline V gene. CDR3 length: 13 amino acids. V lost 3 bases to trimming and J lost 11 bases, with 16 bases between them. The CDR3 nucleotides read TGTGCCAGCAGCCATTCGGGTGAGGGGACCGCTTTCTTT. Its translation is CASSHSGEGTAFF.

In this sample, this clone turned up once. This chain links TRBV5-1 with TRBJ2-7; 10 nucleotides align to TRBD2. The V gene's germline CDR1 is SGHRS and CDR2 YFSETQ. V lost 5 bases to trimming and J lost 5 bases; unmatched junction nucleotides: 13. CDR3 size: 16 residues. The DNA of the CDR3 is TGCGCCAGCAGTACGGTATTACTAGCGGGGCTTGACGAGCAGTACTTC. Its protein is CASSTVLLAGLDEQYF.

V usage is TRBV27 and J usage is TRBJ2-1; TRBD1 agrees at 7 bases. Trimming at V came to 6 bases and at J to 6 bases, leaving 8 bases not matched to a gene. Per germline, CDR1 MNHEY and CDR2 SMNVEV (reference sequence). The CDR3 is made up of 14 amino acids. The CDR3 reads CASRGDRVLNEQFF. The CDR3, as DNA: TGTGCCAGCAGAGGAGACAGGGTCCTCAATGAGCAGTTCTTC.

CDR3 sequence: CASSLGGSISSYEQYF. CDR3 bases: TGTGCCAGCAGCTTGGGGGGTTCTATTAGCTCCTACGAGCAGTACTTC. V is TRBV5-8 and J is TRBJ2-7; no clear D gene. Germline V gene data show CDR1 as SGHTS and CDR2 as YDEGEE. The V end was cut by 0 bases, the J end by 0 bases, with 13 bases between. This CDR3 is built from 16 residues. Combining the CDR3 with reference TRBV5-8 and TRBJ2-7 gives the whole variable domain EAGVTQSPTHLIKTRGQQATLRCSPISGHTSVYWYQQALGLGLQFLLWYDEGEERNRGNFPPRFSGRQFPNYSSELNVNALELEDSALYLCASSLGGSISSYEQYFGPGTRLTVT.

This chain joins TRBV15 and TRBJ2-3; D is possibly TRBD2 (5 bases). This CDR3 spans 14 amino acids. CDR1 and CDR2 (germline): LNHNV, YYDKDF (reference sequence). V was trimmed by 6 bases and J by 1 base, leaving 11 bases between them. CDR3 in DNA: TGTGCCACCAGTTCAGGAGGAGGCACAGATACGCAGTATTTT. It encodes CATSSGGGTDTQYF.

The J gene is TRBJ1-4, the V gene TRBV2; perhaps TRBD1 as D (5 bases). Per germline, CDR1 SNHLY and CDR2 FYNNEI. Between the trimmed V and J ends, which lost 3 bases and 2 bases, there was a span of 7 bases. This CDR3 has 14 amino acids. The CDR3 here is CASSERGTNEKLFF. For the CDR3, the DNA is TGTGCCAGCAGTGAGAGGGGCACTAATGAAAAACTGTTTTTT. Complete variable domain (other parts from reference TRBV2 and TRBJ1-4): EPEVTQTPSHQVTQMGQEVILRCVPISNHLYFYWYRQILGQKVEFLVSFYNNEISEKSEIFDDQFSVERPDGSNFTLKIRSTKLEDSAMYFCASSERGTNEKLFFGSGTQLSVL.

This clone was recorded once. The CDR3 region is CASSSRSSEAFF. CDR3 nucleotide sequence: TGTGCCAGCAGTTCCCGTTCTAGTGAAGCTTTCTTT. V is TRBV27 and J is TRBJ1-1; D not certain. V was cut by 4 bases and J by 7 bases, with 10 bases left in between. Germline V gene data show CDR1 as MNHEY and CDR2 as SMNVEV (reference sequence). The CDR3 is 12 amino acids.

The rearrangement uses TRBV6-5 and TRBJ1-1; weak D call: TRBD1 (6 bases). From germline, CDR1 is MNHEY and CDR2 SVGAGI. This CDR3 has 13 residues. Deletions cut 6 bases from V and 1 base from J, with 9 bases between. CDR3 in amino acids: CASRETGNTEAFF. CDR3 nucleotide sequence: TGTGCCAGCAGGGAGACAGGGAACACTGAAGCTTTCTTT.

The chain couples TRBV5-6 to TRBJ2-1, with no clear D. Trimming took 1 base from V and 6 from J, leaving 23 bases between them. In germline, CDR1 is SGHDT, CDR2 YYEEEE. The CDR3 covers 18 residues. CDR3 DNA sequence: TGTGCCAGCAGCTTGTTACCTGAGTTTTTGTATACGGGCAATGAGCAGTTCTTC. Amino acid sequence: CASSLLPEFLYTGNEQFF.

The chain is built from TRBV11-2 and TRBJ1-1; no reliable D call. This CDR3 is built from 14 residues. V lost 5 bases, J lost 0 bases, and 10 bases lay in between. Germline loops: CDR1 SGHAT, CDR2 FQNNGV. The CDR3 sequence: CASSKNQVNTEAFF. DNA of the CDR3: TGTGCCAGCAGCAAAAACCAAGTGAACACTGAAGCTTTCTTT.

The CDR3 sequence: CASSYAGGRGNEQFF. For the CDR3, the DNA is TGCGCCAGCAGCTACGCCGGGGGACGGGGGAATGAGCAGTTCTTC. The chain recombines TRBV4-1 with TRBJ2-1, with D possibly matching TRBD2 (6 bases). V lost 5 bases to trimming and J lost 7 bases, with 18 bases between them. This CDR3 spans 15 amino acids. Germline V gene lookup returns CDR1 MGHRA and CDR2 YSYEKL.

This chain links TRBV6-2 or TRBV6-3 with TRBJ1-5; the match to TRBD1 covers 12 bases. Germline V gene lookup returns CDR1 MNHEY and CDR2 SVGEGT. The CDR3 has 18 residues. J was trimmed by 9 bases and V by 4 bases; bases with no gene match: 16. The CDR3: CASSWDRGLSGQAGPQHF. The CDR3 region has the DNA TGTGCCAGCAGTTGGGACAGGGGGCTATCCGGGCAGGCAGGGCCCCAGCATTTT.

The rearrangement uses TRBV28 and TRBJ1-2; D not resolved. Germline CDR1 is MDHEN and CDR2 is SYDVKM. The CDR3 spans 13 residues. V gave up 7 bases and J gave up 6 bases, with 15 bases separating them. The CDR3 DNA is TGTGCCAGCATGCGGGTAAAAAATAATGGCTACACCTTC. This translates into CASMRVKNNGYTF.

DNA of the CDR3: TGTGCCAGCAGTTACTTAAGGGGGAGCACTGAAGCTTTCTTT. Translating it yields CASSYLRGSTEAFF. V gene TRBV6-5 combines with J gene TRBJ1-1; D possibly corresponds to TRBD1 (6 bases). The CDR3 length is 14 residues. The V gene's germline CDR1 is MNHEY and CDR2 SVGAGI. V was cut by 1 base and J by 4 bases, with 10 bases left in between.

V gene TRBV11-2 combines with J gene TRBJ2-7; tentative D call: TRBD1 (5 bases). Per the germline V gene, CDR1 is SGHAT and CDR2 is FQNNGV. The CDR3 has 13 amino acids. With 6 bases removed from V and 0 bases from J, the gap between germline ends came to 9 bases. The CDR3 DNA sequence: TGTGCCAGCAGGCAGGGCCTCTCCTACGAGCAGTACTTC. Its translation is CASRQGLSYEQYF.

V usage is TRBV28 and J usage is TRBJ1-1; D perhaps matches TRBD1 (6 bases). V was clipped by 4 bases and J by 1 base, with 10 bases between them. Germline V gene data show CDR1 as MDHEN and CDR2 as SYDVKM. The CDR3 consists of 14 residues. CDR3 in DNA: TGTGCCAGCAGTTCGGGACACCCGAACACTGAAGCTTTCTTT. Protein product: CASSSGHPNTEAFF.

The rearrangement uses TRBV18 and TRBJ1-2; no firm D call. CDR3 length equals 17 residues. Germline CDR1 is KGHSH and CDR2 is LQKENI. V lost 3 bases to trimming and J lost 2 bases, with 19 bases between them. CDR3 in amino acids: CASSPAGGMRSNYGYTF. The CDR3 bases are TGTGCCAGCTCACCGGCGGGAGGGATGAGATCGAACTATGGCTACACCTTC.

The chain employs TRBV5-1 and TRBJ2-5; D unclear. The CDR3 covers 14 residues. V lost 3 bases to trimming and J lost 5 bases, with 14 bases between them. CDR1 SGHRS and CDR2 YFSETQ come from the germline V gene. The CDR3 region has the DNA TGCGCCAGCAGCTCGAACCCGGCGGCGGAGACCCAGTACTTC. This sequence encodes CASSSNPAAETQYF.